This section outlines one TCR beta chain sequence together with its context. Its target is not known. The data are from a study of cytomegalovirus exposure and HLA in healthy donors. Study at large: Ancestry clustering placed 70% to 90% of over 300 genotyped donors in the Caucasian-associated cluster. General study findings and limits: Later on, a genetic analysis was performed. It linked a missense variant in DCLRE1C with V- and J-gene trimming of TCR beta. The productive fraction for most TCR beta V segments was about 87% or about 30% in an earlier analysis.

PCR employed 60 Vbeta and 13 Jbeta primers. Original processing methods: Unique TCR beta chains numbered 80 million to 95 million in a later analysis, with around 10 million shared. The method was immunoSEQ multiplex PCR; TCRdb's version includes in-frame clones alone and lacks a portion of them. The D gene and trimming were derived from the DNA, and the V and J assignments and clone size from that table. The table records approximately 290,000 clones, 80% of them present only once. The TCR sequence derives from a girl under 10 years old in good health and CMV-seronegative. The sequencing input was PBMCs.

CDR3 region: CASSLEYRGNTGELFF. CDR3 nucleotide sequence: TGTGCCAGCAGCTTGGAGTACAGGGGTAACACCGGGGAGCTGTTTTTT. The chain recombines TRBV5-6 with TRBJ2-2; 7 bases agree with TRBD1. The CDR3 loop spans 16 amino acids. Germline V gene sequence: CDR1 SGHDT, CDR2 YYEEEE. V shed 0 bases, J shed 2 bases, and the junction held 4 bases outside the gene matches.